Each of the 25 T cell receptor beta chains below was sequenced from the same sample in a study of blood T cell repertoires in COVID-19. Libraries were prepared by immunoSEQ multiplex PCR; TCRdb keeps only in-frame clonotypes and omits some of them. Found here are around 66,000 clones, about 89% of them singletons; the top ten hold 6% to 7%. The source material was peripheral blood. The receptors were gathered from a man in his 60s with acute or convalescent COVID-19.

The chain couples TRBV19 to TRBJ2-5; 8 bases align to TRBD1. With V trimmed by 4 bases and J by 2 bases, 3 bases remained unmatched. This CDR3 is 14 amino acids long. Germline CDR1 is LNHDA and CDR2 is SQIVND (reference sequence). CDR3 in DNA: TGTGCCAGTAGTAGACAGGGGAAGCAAGAGACCCAGTACTTC. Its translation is CASSRQGKQETQYF.

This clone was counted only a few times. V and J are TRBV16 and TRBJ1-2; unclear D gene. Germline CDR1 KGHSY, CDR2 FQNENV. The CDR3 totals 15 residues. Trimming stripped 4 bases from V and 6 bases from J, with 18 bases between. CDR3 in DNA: TGTGCCAGCAGCCCGGAGGGCCCCCGAACTGATGGCTACACCTTC. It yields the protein CASSPEGPRTDGYTF.

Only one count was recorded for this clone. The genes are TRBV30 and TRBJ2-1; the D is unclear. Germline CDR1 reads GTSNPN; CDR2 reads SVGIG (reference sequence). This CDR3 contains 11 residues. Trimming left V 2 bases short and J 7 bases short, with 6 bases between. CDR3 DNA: TGTGCCTGGAGTCCCGAGAATGAGCAGTTCTTC. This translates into CAWSPENEQFF.

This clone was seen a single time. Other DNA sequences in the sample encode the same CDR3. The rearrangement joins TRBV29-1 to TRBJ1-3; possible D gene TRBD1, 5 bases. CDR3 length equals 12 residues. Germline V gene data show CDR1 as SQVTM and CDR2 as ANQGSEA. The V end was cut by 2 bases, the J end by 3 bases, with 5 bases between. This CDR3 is CSVETGGNTIYF. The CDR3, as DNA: TGCAGCGTTGAAACAGGTGGAAACACCATATATTTT.

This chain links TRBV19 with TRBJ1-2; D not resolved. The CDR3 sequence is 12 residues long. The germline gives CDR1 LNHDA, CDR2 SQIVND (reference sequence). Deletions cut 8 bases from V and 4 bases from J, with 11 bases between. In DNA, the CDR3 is TGTGCCAGTCATACAGCCCTCTATGGCTACACCTTC. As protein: CASHTALYGYTF.

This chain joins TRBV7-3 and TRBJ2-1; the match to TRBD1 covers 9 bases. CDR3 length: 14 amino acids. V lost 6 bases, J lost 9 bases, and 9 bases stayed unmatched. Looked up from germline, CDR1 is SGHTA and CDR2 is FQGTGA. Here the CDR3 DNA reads TGTGCCAGCAGTTCCGGGACAGGGTCCGGTGAGCAGTTCTTC. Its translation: CASSSGTGSGEQFF.

In nucleotides, the CDR3 is TGTGCCAGCAGCCAAGAGGTCGGCCCACTACACTACAATGAGCAGTTCTTC. Protein: CASSQEVGPLHYNEQFF. The chain carries TRBV4-2 and TRBJ2-1; D not certain. V lost 0 bases and J lost 3, with 15 bases in between. The CDR3 sequence is 17 residues long. Germline loops: CDR1 LGHNA, CDR2 YNFKEQ.

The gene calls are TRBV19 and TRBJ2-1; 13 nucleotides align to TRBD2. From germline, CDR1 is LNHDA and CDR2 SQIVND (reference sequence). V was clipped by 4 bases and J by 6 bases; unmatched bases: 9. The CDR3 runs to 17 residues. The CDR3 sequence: CASSTARLAGGFNEQFF. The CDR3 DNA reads TGTGCCAGTAGTACCGCACGACTAGCGGGGGGATTCAATGAGCAGTTCTTC.

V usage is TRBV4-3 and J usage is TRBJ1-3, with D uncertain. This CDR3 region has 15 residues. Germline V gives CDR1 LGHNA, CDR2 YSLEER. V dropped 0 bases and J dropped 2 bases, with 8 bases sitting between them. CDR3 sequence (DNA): TGCGCCAGCAGCCAAGATTCAGGAACTGGAAACACCATATATTTT. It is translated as CASSQDSGTGNTIYF.

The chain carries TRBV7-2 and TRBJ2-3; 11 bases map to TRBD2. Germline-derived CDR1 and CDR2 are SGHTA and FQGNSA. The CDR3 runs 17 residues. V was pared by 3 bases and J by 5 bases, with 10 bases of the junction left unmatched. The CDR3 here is CASSLALAGALKDTQYF. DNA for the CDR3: TGTGCCAGCAGCTTGGCACTAGCGGGGGCCCTGAAAGATACGCAGTATTTT.

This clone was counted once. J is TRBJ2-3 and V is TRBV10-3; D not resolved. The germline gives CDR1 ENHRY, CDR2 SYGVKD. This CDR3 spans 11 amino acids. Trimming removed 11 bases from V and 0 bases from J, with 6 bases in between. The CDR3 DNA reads TGTGCCGTTCTTAGCACAGATACGCAGTATTTT. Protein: CAVLSTDTQYF.

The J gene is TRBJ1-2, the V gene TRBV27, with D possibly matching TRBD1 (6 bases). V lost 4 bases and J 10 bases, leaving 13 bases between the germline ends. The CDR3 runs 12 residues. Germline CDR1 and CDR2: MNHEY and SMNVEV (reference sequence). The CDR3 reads CASSSGGPIYTF. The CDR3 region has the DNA TGTGCCAGCAGTTCGGGGGGCCCGATCTACACCTTC.

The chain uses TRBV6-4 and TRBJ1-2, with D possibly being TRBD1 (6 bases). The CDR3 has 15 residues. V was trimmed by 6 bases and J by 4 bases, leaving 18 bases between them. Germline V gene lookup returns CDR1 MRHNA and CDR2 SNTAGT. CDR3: CASSAMSGVGYGYTF. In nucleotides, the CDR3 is TGTGCCAGCAGCGCAATGTCAGGGGTAGGCTATGGCTACACCTTC.

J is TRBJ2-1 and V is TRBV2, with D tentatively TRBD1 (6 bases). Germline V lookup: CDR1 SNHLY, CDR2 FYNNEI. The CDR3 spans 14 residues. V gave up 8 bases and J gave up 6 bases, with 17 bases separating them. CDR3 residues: CASEKGQGSNEQFF. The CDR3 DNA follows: TGTGCCAGCGAGAAGGGGCAGGGGTCCAATGAGCAGTTCTTC.

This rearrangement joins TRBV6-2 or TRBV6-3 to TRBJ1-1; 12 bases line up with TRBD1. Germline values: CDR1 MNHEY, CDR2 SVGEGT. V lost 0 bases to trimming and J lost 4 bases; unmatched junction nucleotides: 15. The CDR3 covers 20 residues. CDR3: CASSYSHLRDRGRRGTEAFF. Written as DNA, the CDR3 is TGTGCCAGCAGTTACTCACACCTTAGGGACAGGGGGCGCCGGGGCACTGAAGCTTTCTTT.

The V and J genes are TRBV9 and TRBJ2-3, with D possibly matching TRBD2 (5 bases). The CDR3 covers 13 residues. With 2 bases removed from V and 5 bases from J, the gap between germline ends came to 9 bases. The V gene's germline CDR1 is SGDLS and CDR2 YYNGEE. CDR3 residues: CASSVSGRDTQYF. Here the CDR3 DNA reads TGTGCCAGCAGCGTGTCTGGGAGAGATACGCAGTATTTT.

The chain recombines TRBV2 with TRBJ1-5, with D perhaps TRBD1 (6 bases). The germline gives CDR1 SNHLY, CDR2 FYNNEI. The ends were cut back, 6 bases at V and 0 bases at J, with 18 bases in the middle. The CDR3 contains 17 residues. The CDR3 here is CASRFGQRIYSNQPQHF. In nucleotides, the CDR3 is TGTGCCAGCAGGTTCGGACAGCGAATTTATAGCAATCAGCCCCAGCATTTT.

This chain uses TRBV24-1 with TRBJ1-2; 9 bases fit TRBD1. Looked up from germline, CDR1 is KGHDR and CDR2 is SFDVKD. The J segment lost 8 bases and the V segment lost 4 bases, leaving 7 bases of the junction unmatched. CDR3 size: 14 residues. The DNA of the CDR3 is TGTGCCACCAGTGACGGGACAGGGCTGAAAGGCTACACCTTC. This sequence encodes CATSDGTGLKGYTF.

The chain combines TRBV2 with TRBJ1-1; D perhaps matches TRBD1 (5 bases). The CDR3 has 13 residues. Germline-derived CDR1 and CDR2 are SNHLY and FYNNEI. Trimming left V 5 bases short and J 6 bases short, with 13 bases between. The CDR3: CASSSGGMAEAFF. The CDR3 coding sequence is TGTGCCAGCAGTTCCGGGGGAATGGCTGAAGCTTTCTTT.

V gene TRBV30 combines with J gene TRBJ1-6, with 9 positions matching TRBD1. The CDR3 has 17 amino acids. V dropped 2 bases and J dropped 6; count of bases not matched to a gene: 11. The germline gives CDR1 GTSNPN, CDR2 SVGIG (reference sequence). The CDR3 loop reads CAWSLPRPGQGNSPLHF. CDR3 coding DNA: TGTGCCTGGAGTCTACCCCGACCGGGACAGGGTAATTCACCCCTCCACTTT.

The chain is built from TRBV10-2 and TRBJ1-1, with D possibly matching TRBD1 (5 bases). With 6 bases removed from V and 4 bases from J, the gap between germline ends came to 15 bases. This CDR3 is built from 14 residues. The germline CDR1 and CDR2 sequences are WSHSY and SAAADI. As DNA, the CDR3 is TGCGCCAGCAGCCCTGCCGGGGGGGGCACTGAAGCTTTCTTT. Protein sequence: CASSPAGGGTEAFF.

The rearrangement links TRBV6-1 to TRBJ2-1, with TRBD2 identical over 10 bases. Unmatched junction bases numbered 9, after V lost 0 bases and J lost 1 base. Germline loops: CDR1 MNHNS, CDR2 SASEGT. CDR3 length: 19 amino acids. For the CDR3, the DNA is TGTGCCAGCAGTGAAGCCGGCGCTAGCGGGGGAGTGTCCTACAATGAGCAGTTCTTC. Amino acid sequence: CASSEAGASGGVSYNEQFF.

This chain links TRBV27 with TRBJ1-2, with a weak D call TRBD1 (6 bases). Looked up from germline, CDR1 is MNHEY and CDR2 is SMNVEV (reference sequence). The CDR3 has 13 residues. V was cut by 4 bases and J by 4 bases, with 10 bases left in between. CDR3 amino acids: CASSWGPGYGYTF. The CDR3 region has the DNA TGTGCCAGCAGTTGGGGGCCAGGCTATGGCTACACCTTC.

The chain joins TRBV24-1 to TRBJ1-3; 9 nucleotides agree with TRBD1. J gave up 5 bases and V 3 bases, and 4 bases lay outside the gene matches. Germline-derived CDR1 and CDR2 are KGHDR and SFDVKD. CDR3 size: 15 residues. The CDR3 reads CATSDGTGLRNTIYF. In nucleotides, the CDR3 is TGTGCCACCAGTGATGGGACAGGGCTCCGAAACACCATATATTTT.

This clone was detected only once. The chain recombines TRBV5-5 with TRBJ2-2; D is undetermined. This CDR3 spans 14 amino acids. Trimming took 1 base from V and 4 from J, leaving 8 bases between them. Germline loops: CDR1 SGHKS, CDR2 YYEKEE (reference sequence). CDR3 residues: CASSLTVSTGELFF. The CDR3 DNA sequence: TGTGCCAGCAGCTTGACGGTGAGCACCGGGGAGCTGTTTTTT.